These 8 T cell receptor beta chains were sequenced from one sample in a study of cytomegalovirus exposure and HLA in healthy donors. In the PCR, 60 Vbeta and 13 Jbeta primers were used. Produced via immunoSEQ multiplex PCR; TCRdb's table is partial and in-frame only. The table has under 200,000 clones, 70% to 90% seen once. Sequencing was performed on PBMCs. The receptors shown here come from a man between 18 and 29 years old in good health and CMV-seropositive.

This chain uses TRBV9 with TRBJ2-7; D might be TRBD2 (5 bases). The germline V and J ends were trimmed by 0 bases and 7 bases, with 14 bases remaining between them. The CDR3 sequence is 14 residues long. The germline CDR1 and CDR2 sequences are SGDLS and YYNGEE. CDR3 sequence reads: CASSVGERFDEQYF. CDR3 DNA sequence: TGTGCCAGCAGCGTAGGAGAGCGGTTTGATGAGCAGTACTTC. The full variable domain, completed using reference TRBV9 and TRBJ2-7, is DSGVTQTPKHLITATGQRVTLRCSPRSGDLSVYWYQQSLDQGLQFLIQYYNGEERAKGNILERFSAQQFPDLHSELNLSSLELGDSALYFCASSVGERFDEQYFGPGTRLTVT.

The chain combines TRBV7-2 with TRBJ2-5; TRBD1 aligns across 7 bases. Trimming took 4 bases from V and 6 from J; bases not matched to a gene: 8. Germline loops: CDR1 SGHTA, CDR2 FQGNSA. The length of the CDR3 is 14 residues. CDR3 sequence reads: CASSSPGQWQTQYF. Written as DNA, the CDR3 is TGTGCCAGCAGCTCGCCGGGACAGTGGCAGACCCAGTACTTC.

A single count supports this clone. The V gene is TRBV7-9, the J gene TRBJ2-5; 11 bases line up with TRBD1. The CDR3 has 15 residues. V was pared by 5 bases and J by 5 bases, with 7 bases of the junction left unmatched. CDR1 and CDR2 (germline): SEHNR, FQNEAQ (reference sequence). The CDR3 spells CASSLGQGVSETQYF. CDR3 nucleotide sequence: TGTGCCAGCAGCCTGGGACAGGGGGTAAGCGAGACCCAGTACTTC. The full variable domain, with the rest looked up from reference TRBV7-9 and TRBJ2-5, is DTGVSQNPRHKITKRGQNVTFRCDPISEHNRLYWYRQTLGQGPEFLTYFQNEAQLEKSRLLSDRFSAERPKGSFSTLEIQRTEQGDSAMYLCASSLGQGVSETQYFGPGTRLLVL.

The rearrangement links TRBV2 to TRBJ2-2; 12 bases are a match to TRBD2. Germline V lookup: CDR1 SNHLY, CDR2 FYNNEI. This CDR3 is built from 16 residues. The trim removed 3 bases at V and 6 bases at J, leaving 5 bases unmatched. The CDR3 nucleotides are TGTGCCAGCAGTGACGGGGCTAGCGGGGGGGCCGGGGAGCTGTTTTTT. Encoded protein: CASSDGASGGAGELFF.

The chain combines TRBV2 with TRBJ1-1; a possible D gene is TRBD1 (5 bases). Deletions cut 2 bases from V and 5 bases from J, with 21 bases between. The germline gives CDR1 SNHLY, CDR2 FYNNEI. The CDR3 is 17 residues long. CDR3 sequence reads: CASSENQEPGKGTEAFF. The CDR3 bases are TGTGCCAGCAGTGAAAATCAGGAACCTGGCAAGGGGACTGAAGCTTTCTTT.

J is TRBJ2-5 and V is TRBV2; 11 bases match TRBD2. J lost 6 bases, V lost 6 bases, and 6 bases had no gene match. CDR3 length: 14 amino acids. Germline V gene sequence: CDR1 SNHLY, CDR2 FYNNEI. DNA for the CDR3: TGTGCCAGCAGGGATAGCGGGGGGGCGAAGACCCAGTACTTC. The encoded protein is CASRDSGGAKTQYF.

This chain connects TRBV19 to TRBJ2-5; tentatively, D is TRBD2 (5 bases). The CDR3 has 14 residues. Trimming took 2 bases from V and 7 from J, leaving 14 bases between them. The germline gives CDR1 LNHDA, CDR2 SQIVND (reference sequence). The CDR3 DNA follows: TGTGCCAGTAGTATAAGGCAACTAGAGGTGACCCAGTACTTC. Its translation is CASSIRQLEVTQYF. The whole variable domain, remainder taken from reference TRBV19 and TRBJ2-5, is DGGITQSPKYLFRKEGQNVTLSCEQNLNHDAMYWYRQDPGQGLRLIYYSQIVNDFQKGDIAEGYSVSREKKESFPLTVTSAQKNPTAFYLCASSIRQLEVTQYFGPGTRLLVL.

V gene TRBV5-1 combines with J gene TRBJ1-4; D might be TRBD1 (6 bases). The ends were cut back, 2 bases at V and 6 bases at J, with 23 bases in the middle. Germline V gene sequence: CDR1 SGHRS, CDR2 YFSETQ. The CDR3 consists of 18 residues. CDR3 in amino acids: CASSLQPITGSGHEKLFF. The CDR3 DNA follows: TGCGCCAGCAGCTTACAACCTATTACAGGGTCGGGGCATGAAAAACTGTTTTTT.